The sequence of this TCR beta chain was determined in a study of T cells after yellow fever vaccination. General study results and limits: Once the booster was given, most primary-vaccination clones reappeared, at roughly 96% for CD4 and over 70% for CD8. FACS-sorted repertoires might harbor abundant contaminating clonotypes from the bulk population. Although the secondary response was weaker, it peaked faster, at day 5 versus 15.

5'RACE template switching produced TCR cDNA carrying a universal primer site and UMIs. TCRdb fed the 5' RACE reads into MiXCR, producing one record per CDR3 protein. This table has just over 300,000 distinct CDR3 sequences, 3% to 4.5% appearing once. CDR3 length: 13 residues. The germline V gene encodes CDR1 DFQATT and CDR2 SNEGSKA (reference sequence). The V gene lost 1 base and the J gene lost 1 base, with 5 bases spanning the gap. This clonotype was seen only a few times. The antigen is undetermined. The starting material was PBMCs, obtained on the day of the yellow fever booster vaccination. The sequence derives from a man younger than 30 who received the YFV17D yellow fever vaccine. The V and J genes are TRBV20-1 and TRBJ2-1; D ambiguous. The CDR3 nucleotides are TGCAGTGCTAGAGTTCTATCCTACAATGAGCAGTTCTTC. Residues: CSARVLSYNEQFF.